Listed below are T cell receptor beta chains from one sample, sequenced in a study of cytomegalovirus exposure and HLA in healthy donors. Clones were read by immunoSEQ multiplex PCR, and TCRdb kept only the in-frame ones, dropping some. The data hold about 87,000 clones, with roughly 70% observed a single time. Input material: PBMCs. These receptors were taken from a man aged 25 to 40 in good health and CMV-seropositive. The CDR3 runs from the conserved cysteine through the conserved F or W. A D gene is named only where the DNA matches it firmly. Not all rows give a size; the values are once, few, many and, for expanded clones, a class.

J,size,D,V,CDR3,DNA
TRBJ1-1,-,-,TRBV10-2,CASSDQNTEAFF,TGCGCCAGCAGTGATCAGAACACTGAAGCTTTCTTT
TRBJ2-7,few,TRBD1,TRBV19,CASSIIGDRAYEQYF,TGTGCCAGTAGTATAATAGGGGACAGGGCCTACGAGCAGTACTTC
TRBJ2-3,-,-,TRBV7-9,CASSFFRGSTDTQYF,TGTGCCAGCAGCTTCTTTCGAGGGAGCACAGATACGCAGTATTTT
TRBJ2-2,-,TRBD2,TRBV30,CAWSGDGGSNTGELFF,TGTGCCTGGAGCGGGGATGGCGGGAGTAACACCGGGGAGCTGTTTTTT
TRBJ1-2,-,-,TRBV9,CAFSPAGPFRGYTF,TGTGCCTTTTCTCCGGCAGGCCCTTTCAGGGGCTACACCTTC
TRBJ2-3,-,-,TRBV27,CASSLDRLGIADTQYF,TGTGCCAGCAGTTTAGATAGGCTAGGTATCGCAGATACGCAGTATTTT
TRBJ1-1,-,TRBD1,TRBV5-1,CASSASTGSTEAFF,TGCGCCAGCAGCGCTTCGACAGGGAGCACTGAAGCTTTCTTT
TRBJ2-3,-,-,TRBV28,CASSSGGTDTQYF,TGTGCCAGCAGTTCGGGGGGCACAGATACGCAGTATTTT
TRBJ2-2,-,-,TRBV7-3,CASSPNGRGVGELFF,TGTGCCAGCAGCCCCAACGGCAGGGGAGTGGGGGAGCTGTTTTTT
TRBJ2-1,-,TRBD1,TRBV7-9,CASSPGTGYGEQFF,TGTGCCAGCAGCCCCGGGACAGGGTACGGTGAGCAGTTCTTC
TRBJ1-5,once,-,TRBV28,CASSLVSNQPQHF,TGTGCCAGCAGTTTAGTAAGCAATCAGCCCCAGCATTTT
TRBJ2-5,-,TRBD2,TRBV19,CASSILGTSGSQETQYF,TGTGCCAGTAGTATATTAGGAACTAGCGGCTCCCAAGAGACCCAGTACTTC
TRBJ2-2,-,TRBD2,TRBV9,CASSARTSGGPPELFF,TGTGCCAGCAGCGCAAGGACTAGCGGGGGACCGCCGGAGCTGTTTTTT
TRBJ1-2,-,TRBD1,TRBV6-6,CASVRDREYGYTF,TGTGCCAGTGTCCGGGACAGGGAGTATGGCTACACCTTC
TRBJ2-2,-,-,TRBV28,CASSFVERGTGELFF,TGTGCCAGCAGTTTCGTGGAGCGTGGGACCGGGGAGCTGTTTTTT
TRBJ2-1,-,TRBD2,TRBV9,CASSVERTSGGAGEQFF,TGTGCCAGCAGCGTAGAGAGGACTAGCGGGGGGGCGGGTGAGCAGTTCTTC
TRBJ2-7,-,-,TRBV4-2,CASSQDGTYEQYF,TGTGCCAGCAGCCAAGACGGGACCTACGAGCAGTACTTC
TRBJ2-6,-,TRBD1,TRBV29-1,CSAAGTAHFSGANVLTF,TGCAGCGCCGCCGGGACAGCTCACTTCTCTGGGGCCAACGTCCTGACTTTC
TRBJ2-6,once,TRBD1,TRBV5-1,CASSFQGALGSGANVLTF,TGCGCCAGCAGCTTTCAGGGGGCCCTAGGCTCTGGGGCCAACGTCCTGACTTTC
TRBJ2-7,-,TRBD1,TRBV19,CASSIRDRGPHEQYF,TGTGCCAGTAGTATTCGAGACAGGGGGCCCCACGAGCAGTACTTC
TRBJ2-1,-,-,TRBV4-1,CASSQDQTDYNEQFF,TGCGCCAGCAGCCAAGATCAAACAGACTACAATGAGCAGTTCTTC
TRBJ1-5,-,-,TRBV15,CATSRAKSNQPQHF,TGTGCCACCAGCAGAGCTAAAAGCAATCAGCCCCAGCATTTT